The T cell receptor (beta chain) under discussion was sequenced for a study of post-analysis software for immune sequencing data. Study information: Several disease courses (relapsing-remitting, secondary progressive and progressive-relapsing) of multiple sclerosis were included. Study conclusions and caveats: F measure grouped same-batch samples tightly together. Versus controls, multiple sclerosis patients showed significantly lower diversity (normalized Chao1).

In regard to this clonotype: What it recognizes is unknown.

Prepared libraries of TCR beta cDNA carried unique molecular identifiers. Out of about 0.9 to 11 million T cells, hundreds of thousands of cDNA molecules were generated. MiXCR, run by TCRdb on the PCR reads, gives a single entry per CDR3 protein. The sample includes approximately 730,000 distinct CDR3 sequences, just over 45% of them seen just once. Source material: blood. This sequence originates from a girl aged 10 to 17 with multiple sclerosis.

The CDR3 here is CASCGAGTETQYF. Here the CDR3 DNA reads TGTGCCAGCTGCGGGGCAGGAACGGAGACCCAGTACTTC. V gene TRBV7-9 combines with J gene TRBJ2-5; D might be TRBD2 (6 bases). This CDR3 is 13 amino acids long. Germline V gene data show CDR1 as SEHNR and CDR2 as FQNEAQ (reference sequence). V lost 8 bases to trimming and J lost 5 bases, with 15 bases between them.